What follows describes a single T cell receptor beta chain. The antigen is not known. Profiling relied on immunoSEQ multiplex PCR, and the TCRdb table lists in-frame clones only, not all of them. The repertoire includes approximately 93,000 clones, about 92% of them detected once, and approximately 5.3% sits in the top ten. CDR3 length: 13 residues. The V segment lost 4 bases and the J segment 5 bases; nucleotides outside the gene matches: 4. Germline lookup yields CDR1 MNHEY and CDR2 SVGEGT. The sample comes from a study of T cell responses to AZD1222 COVID-19 vaccine. Regarding the study as a whole: The donors showed a predominance of white British ancestry and of females, with possible underestimation of clonal diversity. Rises in breadth and depth of Spike-specific TCRs came after two AZD1222 doses. Across the whole spike, CD4 TCRs peaked at regions 160-218 and 743-854.

The source was peripheral blood, collected 28 days after the second AZD1222 dose. This TCR came from an adult who received the AZD1222 COVID-19 vaccine. The gene calls are TRBV6-2 or TRBV6-3 and TRBJ1-2; TRBD1 matches 7 bases. This chain's CDR3 is CASSWTGSYGYTF. The CDR3 bases are TGTGCCAGCAGTTGGACAGGAAGTTATGGCTACACCTTC.